This is a list of T cell receptor beta chains from one sample in a study of T cells after yellow fever vaccination. MiXCR, run by TCRdb on the 5' RACE reads, gives a single entry per CDR3 protein. The sample holds hundreds of thousands of distinct CDR3 sequences; 9% to 15% are singletons and the top ten take 15%. Sequenced here: PBMCs, sampled on the day of the yellow fever booster vaccination. Every receptor here comes from a man aged 25 to 40 who received the YFV17D yellow fever vaccine. Both conserved end residues are part of each CDR3. Each record gives: CDR3 length, clone size, V gene, D gene, J gene, CDR3 protein, CDR3 DNA. The D gene is left open where the match is weak. The size of a clone is reported for some rows only, either as once, few or many, or as a class for expanded clones.

15	-	TRBV7-2	-	TRBJ2-1	CASSLSASSYNEQFF	TGTGCCAGCAGCTTATCTGCCAGCTCCTACAATGAGCAGTTCTTC
13	few	TRBV30	TRBD2	TRBJ2-4	CAWSLAGGNIQYF	TGTGCCTGGAGTCTGGCCGGGGGGAACATTCAGTACTTC
12	-	TRBV7-2	-	TRBJ1-1	CASRDDVAEAFF	TGTGCCAGCAGGGATGACGTGGCTGAAGCTTTCTTT
18	many	TRBV5-1	TRBD2	TRBJ2-3	CASSFPSGTSGVTDTQYF	TGCGCCAGCAGCTTTCCCTCCGGGACCAGCGGGGTCACAGATACGCAGTATTTT
16	-	TRBV28	TRBD1	TRBJ2-7	CASSPNRGRVADEQYF	TGTGCCAGCAGTCCGAACAGGGGGCGCGTTGCGGACGAGCAGTACTTC
15	few	TRBV27	-	TRBJ1-6	CASSLYRAYNSPLHF	TGTGCCAGCAGTCTCTACAGGGCCTATAATTCACCCCTCCACTTT
16	few	TRBV29-1	TRBD2	TRBJ2-1	CSVGSAGLARNNEQFF	TGCAGCGTTGGGTCGGCTGGACTAGCGAGAAACAATGAGCAGTTCTTC
15	many	TRBV30	-	TRBJ2-7	CAWTRAGKTSYEQYF	TGTGCCTGGACCCGGGCGGGAAAAACCTCCTACGAGCAGTACTTC
16	-	TRBV21-1	-	TRBJ1-1	CASSKGGLGKDTEAFF	TGTGCCAGCAGTAAAGGTGGCTTGGGCAAGGACACTGAAGCTTTCTTT
15	few	TRBV27	TRBD1	TRBJ1-1	CASSLQGGVGTEAFF	TGTGCCAGCAGTTTACAGGGGGGCGTTGGCACTGAAGCTTTCTTT
14	-	TRBV20-1	TRBD2	TRBJ2-5	CSARPRLARETQYF	TGCAGTGCTAGGCCTCGACTAGCTAGGGAGACCCAGTACTTC
12	few	TRBV14	TRBD1	TRBJ2-3	CASSNRGDTQYF	TGTGCCAGCAGCAACAGGGGGGATACGCAGTATTTT
16	few	TRBV5-1	-	TRBJ2-1	CASSFGQTSSYNEQFF	TGCGCCAGCAGCTTTGGACAGACGAGCTCCTACAATGAGCAGTTCTTC
15	-	TRBV10-2	-	TRBJ2-6	CASSPALSGANVLTF	TGCGCCAGCAGTCCCGCTCTCTCTGGGGCCAACGTCCTGACTTTC
18	few	TRBV9	TRBD2	TRBJ2-7	CASSVGVAGEIEDYEQYF	TGTGCCAGCAGCGTAGGGGTAGCGGGAGAAATTGAGGACTACGAGCAGTACTTC
15	few	TRBV28	TRBD2	TRBJ2-1	CASRGLAGAYNEQFF	TGTGCCAGCCGGGGACTAGCGGGGGCCTACAATGAGCAGTTCTTC
15	-	TRBV6-1	-	TRBJ1-1	CASSRSEHQNTEAFF	TGTGCCAGCAGCCGCTCGGAACACCAGAACACTGAAGCTTTCTTT
15	many	TRBV6-1	-	TRBJ1-5	CASRVRSYSNQPQHF	TGTGCCAGCAGGGTCCGCTCTTATAGCAATCAGCCCCAGCATTTT
12	few	TRBV6-5	-	TRBJ1-3	CASRGTPNTIYF	TGTGCCAGCAGGGGAACACCAAACACCATATATTTT
13	few	TRBV10-2	-	TRBJ1-2	CASGAGDLGGYTF	TGCGCCAGCGGGGCGGGGGACCTTGGTGGCTACACCTTC
13	-	TRBV12-5	-	TRBJ2-1	CASVYPQDDEQFF	TGTGCTAGTGTTTATCCCCAGGACGATGAGCAGTTCTTC
17	few	TRBV9	-	TRBJ2-6	CASSVEGRASGANVLTF	TGTGCCAGCAGCGTAGAGGGACGGGCCTCTGGGGCCAACGTCCTGACTTTC
14	-	TRBV18	-	TRBJ2-7	CASSGGAVNYEQYF	TGTGCCAGCTCGGGGGGGGCGGTGAACTACGAGCAGTACTTC
15	-	TRBV1	-	TRBJ1-2	CTSSLRRGQGYGYTF	TGCACCAGCAGCCTCCGGCGTGGCCAGGGTTATGGCTACACCTTC
14	few	TRBV5-1	TRBD1	TRBJ1-2	CASSPDRGDYGYTF	TGCGCCAGCAGCCCGGACAGGGGAGACTATGGCTACACCTTC
16	few	TRBV7-2	-	TRBJ2-6	CASSTLQTAGANVLTF	TGTGCCAGCAGCACATTACAGACGGCTGGGGCCAACGTCCTGACTTTC
17	few	TRBV10-3	TRBD1	TRBJ2-6	CATRDSPLRSGANVLTF	TGTGCCACCCGGGACAGCCCTCTTCGCTCTGGGGCCAACGTCCTGACTTTC
17	few	TRBV4-3	-	TRBJ2-1	CASSQEIVGTRYNEQFF	TGCGCCAGCAGCCAAGAAATTGTGGGGACGCGCTACAATGAGCAGTTCTTC
15	few	TRBV12-3/TRBV12-4	TRBD1	TRBJ1-3	CASSTLGQMGNTIYF	TGTGCCAGCAGTACCCTGGGACAGATGGGAAACACCATATATTTT